What follows are 24 T cell receptor beta chains derived from one specimen sequenced in a study of radiotherapy plus CTLA-4 blockade in lung cancer. Only in-frame clones appear in the TCRdb table, and some are missing; sequencing was by immunoSEQ multiplex PCR. The sample contains over 60,000 clones, around 84% of which appear only once. Sequencing was performed on peripheral blood, taken from a patient treated with radiotherapy plus ipilimumab. These receptors were obtained from a human donor with non-small cell lung cancer who had stable disease on radiotherapy plus ipilimumab.

The rearrangement joins TRBV6-6 to TRBJ2-5; perhaps D is TRBD1 or TRBD2 (6 bases each). Germline V gene lookup returns CDR1 MNHNY and CDR2 SVGAGI (reference sequence). V dropped 5 bases and J dropped 3 bases, with 13 bases sitting between them. The CDR3 is 14 residues long. The CDR3, as DNA: TGTGCCAGCAGTACCAGGGGAGGAGAAGAGACCCAGTACTTC. It yields the protein CASSTRGGEETQYF.

This chain uses TRBV28 with TRBJ1-2, with D unresolved. V was shortened by 2 bases and J by 4 bases, with 14 bases between the two germline ends. The CDR3 is 15 amino acids. The germline CDR1 and CDR2 sequences are MDHEN and SYDVKM. The CDR3 here is CASSLTAALGYGYTF. The DNA of the CDR3 is TGTGCCAGCAGTTTAACGGCCGCGCTTGGCTATGGCTACACCTTC.

The genes are TRBV27 and TRBJ2-1; D is perhaps TRBD2 (6 bases). Germline V gene lookup returns CDR1 MNHEY and CDR2 SMNVEV (reference sequence). V shed 5 bases and J shed 9 bases, with 17 bases lying between them. This CDR3 has 14 residues. CDR3 DNA sequence: TGTGCCAGCAGTCCCGGGACTCACCCCACTGAGCAGTTCTTC. Encoded protein: CASSPGTHPTEQFF.

The chain combines TRBV27 with TRBJ2-7; D gene uncertain. V lost 0 bases and J 1 base, leaving 7 bases between the germline ends. The CDR3 has 14 amino acids. CDR1 and CDR2 (germline): MNHEY, SMNVEV (reference sequence). The CDR3 loop is CASSLSSQSYEQYF. The CDR3 DNA reads as TGTGCCAGCAGTTTATCGAGCCAGTCCTACGAGCAGTACTTC.

The chain carries TRBV19 and TRBJ2-1, with 9 bases identical to TRBD1. V lost 7 bases to trimming and J lost 3 bases; unmatched junction nucleotides: 10. This CDR3 is built from 16 residues. Germline CDR1 and CDR2: LNHDA and SQIVND (reference sequence). The CDR3 protein is CASTEYPGQGYNEQFF. The DNA for the CDR3 is TGTGCCAGTACGGAATATCCGGGACAGGGCTACAATGAGCAGTTCTTC.

This clone occurred once. The chain is built from TRBV27 and TRBJ2-1; 7 bases map to TRBD1. The V gene's germline CDR1 is MNHEY and CDR2 SMNVEV (reference sequence). J was trimmed by 2 bases and V by 3 bases; bases with no gene match: 7. This CDR3 comprises 16 residues. DNA for the CDR3: TGTGCCAGCAGTTTTTCGAGGGGGCTGACCTACAATGAGCAGTTCTTC. Translation gives CASSFSRGLTYNEQFF.

This clone was detected only once. This chain uses TRBV5-4 with TRBJ2-2, with D possibly being TRBD1 (6 bases). There are 16 residues in the CDR3. The V end lost 0 bases, the J end lost 4 bases, and 13 bases lay between the germline ends. Germline CDR1 is SGHNT and CDR2 is YYREEE (reference sequence). This CDR3 is CASSLGGTTPTGELFF. CDR3 DNA sequence: TGTGCCAGCAGCTTGGGAGGGACAACCCCCACCGGGGAGCTGTTTTTT.

This sequence joins TRBV4-1 and TRBJ2-5, with 9 bases fitting TRBD1. With V trimmed by 3 bases and J by 3 bases, 8 bases remained unmatched. CDR3 size: 16 residues. In germline, CDR1 is MGHRA, CDR2 YSYEKL. The CDR3 DNA follows: TGCGCCAGCAGCCAGGGACAGGGTTTCCCGAAAGAGACCCAGTACTTC. Protein product: CASSQGQGFPKETQYF.

The chain combines TRBV30 with TRBJ2-7; TRBD2 agrees at 8 bases. J lost 2 bases, V lost 3 bases, and 6 bases had no gene match. Germline CDR1 reads GTSNPN; CDR2 reads SVGIG (reference sequence). The CDR3 runs 14 residues. The CDR3 reads CAWRGSGITYEQYF. Here the CDR3 DNA reads TGTGCCTGGAGGGGTAGCGGGATCACCTACGAGCAGTACTTC. Full variable domain (outside the CDR3, taken from reference TRBV30 and TRBJ2-7): SQTIHQWPATLVQPVGSPLSLECTVEGTSNPNLYWYRQAAGRGLQLLFYSVGIGQISSEVPQNLSASRPQDRQFILSSKKLLLSDSGFYLCAWRGSGITYEQYFGPGTRLTVT.

The rearrangement joins TRBV30 to TRBJ1-1; D possibly corresponds to TRBD1 (5 bases). V was cut by 3 bases and J by 0 bases, with 20 bases left in between. This CDR3 spans 17 amino acids. Germline CDR1 is GTSNPN and CDR2 is SVGIG (reference sequence). CDR3 coding DNA: TGTGCCTGGAGCCCCCTCGGGGGAAAAGCGGTGAACACTGAAGCTTTCTTT. This sequence encodes CAWSPLGGKAVNTEAFF.

The rearrangement uses TRBV6-6 and TRBJ2-7; D might be TRBD1 or TRBD2, each matching 5 bases. CDR3 length: 15 amino acids. With 0 bases removed from V and 6 bases from J, the gap between germline ends came to 15 bases. Germline V CDR1 and CDR2: MNHNY, SVGAGI (reference sequence). The CDR3 reads CASSYSVGVGVEQYF. Written as DNA, the CDR3 is TGTGCCAGCAGTTACTCAGTAGGAGTGGGGGTCGAGCAGTACTTC.

This chain joins TRBV7-9 and TRBJ2-5, with D maybe TRBD2 (6 bases). CDR1 SEHNR and CDR2 FQNEAQ come from the germline V gene (reference sequence). Trimming stripped 1 base from V and 4 bases from J, with 13 bases between. The CDR3 covers 15 residues. CDR3 bases: TGTGCCAGCAGCTTAGTGGGACTCGGCACAGAGACCCAGTACTTC. This codes for CASSLVGLGTETQYF.

This clone was seen only once. The gene calls are TRBV2 and TRBJ1-5; a possible D gene is TRBD1 (6 bases). V gave up 7 bases and J gave up 3 bases, with 13 bases separating them. The V gene's germline CDR1 is SNHLY and CDR2 FYNNEI. The CDR3 has 14 residues. The CDR3 DNA follows: TGTGCCAGCACGGGCCGGGACATCAATCAGCCCCAGCATTTT. Translating it yields CASTGRDINQPQHF. The full variable domain, its missing parts supplied by reference TRBV2 and TRBJ1-5, is EPEVTQTPSHQVTQMGQEVILRCVPISNHLYFYWYRQILGQKVEFLVSFYNNEISEKSEIFDDQFSVERPDGSNFTLKIRSTKLEDSAMYFCASTGRDINQPQHFGDGTRLSIL.

The rearrangement uses TRBV5-4 and TRBJ2-5; 8 nucleotides agree with TRBD2. The ends lost 0 bases at V and 4 bases at J; junction bases unmatched: 5. The CDR3 spans 15 residues. The germline V gene has CDR1 SGHNT and CDR2 YYREEE (reference sequence). The CDR3 here is CASSLELAGPETQYF. CDR3 in DNA: TGTGCCAGCAGCTTGGAGTTAGCGGGGCCAGAGACCCAGTACTTC. Using reference TRBV5-4 and TRBJ2-5 for the parts outside the CDR3, the full variable domain is ETGVTQSPTHLIKTRGQQVTLRCSSQSGHNTVSWYQQALGQGPQFIFQYYREEENGRGNFPPRFSGLQFPNYSSELNVNALELDDSALYLCASSLELAGPETQYFGPGTRLLVL.

The DNA of the CDR3 is TGTGCCAGCAGCGCAACGACAGGGGGGTTAGGGAATCAGCCCCAGCATTTT. The encoded protein is CASSATTGGLGNQPQHF. The V call is TRBV7-2, the J call TRBJ1-5; 9 bases agree with TRBD1. Unmatched junction bases numbered 12, after V lost 5 bases and J lost 4 bases. CDR1 is SGHTA and CDR2 is FQGNSA in the germline V gene. This CDR3 has 17 amino acids.

The chain combines TRBV30 with TRBJ2-5, with D possibly matching TRBD1 (6 bases). V lost 8 bases to trimming and J lost 8 bases, with 18 bases between them. The CDR3 consists of 12 residues. In germline, CDR1 is GTSNPN, CDR2 SVGIG (reference sequence). CDR3 residues: CAVRDTESTQYF. The CDR3 coding sequence is TGTGCCGTCCGGGACACCGAAAGCACCCAGTACTTC. Complete variable domain (other parts from reference TRBV30 and TRBJ2-5): SQTIHQWPATLVQPVGSPLSLECTVEGTSNPNLYWYRQAAGRGLQLLFYSVGIGQISSEVPQNLSASRPQDRQFILSSKKLLLSDSGFYLCAVRDTESTQYFGPGTRLLVL.

The chain links TRBV6-6 to TRBJ1-1; D is ambiguous. The V and J ends lost 2 bases and 0 bases respectively, with 10 bases between them. The CDR3 has 15 residues. Per germline, CDR1 MNHNY and CDR2 SVGAGI (reference sequence). For the CDR3, the DNA is TGTGCCAGCAGTTACCAGGACCCCATGAACACTGAAGCTTTCTTT. Its translation: CASSYQDPMNTEAFF.

This chain uses TRBV7-6 with TRBJ2-3; the match to TRBD2 covers 11 bases. Trimming took 5 bases from V and 1 from J; bases not matched to a gene: 2. The germline V gene encodes CDR1 SGHVS and CDR2 FNYEAQ. CDR3 length equals 15 residues. CDR3 amino acids: CASSPLAGGTDTQYF. The DNA for the CDR3 is TGTGCCAGCAGCCCACTAGCGGGGGGCACAGATACGCAGTATTTT.

The chain couples TRBV10-3 to TRBJ2-1, with 7 bases fitting TRBD1. J lost 0 bases, V lost 0 bases, and 2 bases had no gene match. The germline V gene encodes CDR1 ENHRY and CDR2 SYGVKD. The CDR3 has 16 residues. The CDR3 sequence: CAISESTGSSYNEQFF. The DNA of the CDR3 is TGTGCCATCAGTGAGTCGACAGGGAGCTCCTACAATGAGCAGTTCTTC.

The chain combines TRBV28 with TRBJ1-5; no clear D gene. The CDR3 is 14 amino acids. V gave up 7 bases and J gave up 7 bases, with 17 bases separating them. Germline V gene sequence: CDR1 MDHEN, CDR2 SYDVKM. CDR3 DNA: TGTGCCAGCAAATACGGCCGATATGGGCAGCCCCAGCATTTT. Its translation is CASKYGRYGQPQHF.

This chain connects TRBV5-4 to TRBJ2-7; D gene ambiguous. Germline V CDR1 and CDR2: SGHNT, YYREEE (reference sequence). V shed 2 bases and J shed 0 bases, with 3 bases lying between them. This CDR3 has 12 amino acids. In DNA form, the CDR3 reads TGTGCCAGCAGCTTTTCCTCCTACGAGCAGTACTTC. Its translation: CASSFSSYEQYF.

V usage is TRBV7-2 and J usage is TRBJ2-3, with 14 bases that match TRBD2. The length of the CDR3 is 15 residues. Trimming removed 5 bases from V and 6 bases from J; junction bases left unmatched: 4. Germline V gene sequence: CDR1 SGHTA, CDR2 FQGNSA. The CDR3 DNA reads TGTGCCAGCAGCGGACGGACTAGCGGGAGGGATACGCAGTATTTT. As protein: CASSGRTSGRDTQYF.

As concerns this clone: In the same sample, other DNA sequences code for this CDR3. The CDR3 reads CASSGAGESSYEQYF. CDR3 in DNA: TGTGCCAGCAGTGGAGCGGGGGAAAGCTCCTACGAGCAGTACTTC. The V and J genes are TRBV6-1 and TRBJ2-7; 8 bases are a match to TRBD2. The V gene end was trimmed by 4 bases and the J gene end by 0 bases; junction bases not matched to a gene: 5. Germline CDR1 MNHNS, CDR2 SASEGT. The CDR3 spans 15 residues.

The chain has TRBV9 and TRBJ2-5, with D perhaps TRBD1 (6 bases). This CDR3 contains 13 residues. Germline loops: CDR1 SGDLS, CDR2 YYNGEE. The germline V and J ends were trimmed by 4 bases and 4 bases, with 11 bases remaining between them. The CDR3 bases are TGTGCCAGCAGCACCGGACAGTCAGAGACCCAGTACTTC. Protein sequence: CASSTGQSETQYF.